A selection of T cell receptor beta chains follows, all from one sample in a study of Graves' ophthalmopathy and Graves' hyperthyroidism. In TCRdb, the multiplex PCR reads were re-called with MiXCR into one record per CDR3 protein. Here the sample spans about 400,000 distinct CDR3 sequences, around 21% being singletons. The sequenced material came from peripheral blood. These receptors all stem from a woman between 18 and 29 years old with stable Graves' hyperthyroidism. Each CDR3 is given with its conserved first and last residue. D genes are given only for firm matches. A row's size may be missing; if present it is once, few, many or a size class.

clone size	V gene	J gene	D gene	CDR3 protein	CDR3 DNA
many	TRBV7-6	TRBJ1-1	NA	CASSLRGSQHSEAFF	TGTGCCAGCAGCTTACGGGGGTCCCAGCACTCTGAAGCTTTCTTT
NA	TRBV29-1	TRBJ1-1	NA	CSVRASLTEAFF	TGCAGCGTCCGCGCTTCACTAACTGAAGCTTTCTTT
many	TRBV19	TRBJ1-3	NA	CTSSTPRNTIYF	TGTACCAGTAGTACCCCACGAAACACCATATATTTT
many	TRBV12-3/TRBV12-4	TRBJ2-5	TRBD2	CASAIGGGVAQYF	TGTGCCAGCGCGATTGGGGGGGGGGTGGCCCAGTACTTC
NA	TRBV28	TRBJ2-2	NA	CASGVGANTGELFF	TGTGCCAGCGGTGTCGGGGCCAACACCGGGGAGCTGTTTTTT
many	TRBV9	TRBJ1-6	NA	CASSVDSSPLHF	TGTGCCAGCAGCGTGGACAGCTCACCCCTCCACTTT
many	TRBV11-3	TRBJ1-1	NA	CASSRWQGSTEAFF	TGTGCCAGCAGCCGGTGGCAGGGCAGCACTGAAGCTTTCTTT
once	TRBV20-1	TRBJ2-2	NA	CSAPNKAKGRTGELFF	TGCAGTGCCCCAAATAAGGCAAAGGGGCGGACCGGGGAGCTGTTTTTT
many	TRBV6-1	TRBJ1-6	NA	CASGDSIKRVNSPLHF	TGTGCCAGCGGAGACTCAATCAAGAGAGTAAATTCACCCCTCCACTTT
NA	TRBV2	TRBJ2-7	TRBD2	CASGVTSGYEQYF	TGTGCCAGCGGTGTGACTAGCGGCTACGAGCAGTACTTC
NA	TRBV4-1	TRBJ2-7	NA	CASSQGSRGYEQYF	TGCGCCAGCAGCCAAGGGAGCAGGGGCTACGAGCAGTACTTC
many	TRBV12-3/TRBV12-4	TRBJ1-1	TRBD1	CASSPDRGRNTEAFF	TGTGCCAGCAGTCCGGACAGGGGGCGTAACACTGAAGCTTTCTTT
NA	TRBV6-5	TRBJ1-6	NA	CASSPRPGDNSPLHF	TGTGCCAGCAGTCCCCGGCCAGGTGACAATTCACCCCTCCACTTT
many	TRBV7-9	TRBJ1-1	TRBD1	CASSRGQGQTFF	TGTGCCAGCAGCCGAGGACAGGGACAAACTTTCTTT
NA	TRBV20-1	TRBJ2-5	NA	CSARAGLETQYF	TGCAGTGCTAGAGCGGGCCTAGAGACCCAGTACTTC
many	TRBV12-3/TRBV12-4	TRBJ2-7	NA	CASSSVGETYEQYF	TGTGCCAGCAGCTCTGTGGGGGAAACCTACGAGCAGTACTTC
few	TRBV6-1	TRBJ1-2	NA	CASSETTAYGYTF	TGTGCCAGCAGTGAAACGACAGCCTATGGCTACACCTTC
NA	TRBV6-1	TRBJ1-5	TRBD1	CASSQGTGRGRNQPQHF	TGTGCCAGCAGTCAGGGGACAGGGCGCGGTCGCAATCAGCCCCAGCATTTT
many	TRBV28	TRBJ2-7	NA	CASSFPPKVGEQYF	TGTGCCAGCAGTTTCCCCCCCAAGGTCGGCGAGCAGTACTTC
NA	TRBV7-9	TRBJ2-7	TRBD1	CASSLGFRGNEQYF	TGTGCCAGCAGCCTAGGGTTCAGGGGGAACGAGCAGTACTTC
many	TRBV30	TRBJ2-5	NA	CAWSVSGVAETQYF	TGTGCCTGGAGTGTATCGGGGGTCGCCGAGACCCAGTACTTC
many	TRBV3-1	TRBJ2-7	TRBD2	CASSKISGTSGRYEQYF	TGTGCCAGCAGCAAAATTTCCGGGACTAGCGGGAGATACGAGCAGTACTTC
many	TRBV6-1	TRBJ2-5	TRBD2	CASRKAGGQETQYF	TGTGCCAGCAGGAAGGCGGGAGGGCAAGAGACCCAGTACTTC
NA	TRBV27	TRBJ2-7	TRBD1	CATTTGVGEQYF	TGTGCCACCACGACAGGGGTAGGCGAGCAGTACTTC
few	TRBV5-1	TRBJ1-6	NA	CASSQGTENSPLHF	TGCGCCAGCAGCCAGGGGACGGAGAATTCACCCCTCCACTTT
NA	TRBV28	TRBJ1-2	NA	CASSAGEKSYTF	TGTGCCAGCAGCGCAGGGGAGAAGAGCTACACCTTC
many	TRBV27	TRBJ1-1	NA	CASSFLGTEAFF	TGTGCCAGCAGTTTCCTAGGCACTGAAGCTTTCTTT
many	TRBV6-2/TRBV6-3	TRBJ2-5	NA	CASSSSGRNQYF	NA
many	TRBV4-3	TRBJ1-2	NA	CASSQYTGFHGYTF	TGCGCCAGCAGCCAATATACAGGGTTTCATGGCTACACCTTC
many	TRBV27	TRBJ2-7	TRBD2	CASSLIAGGSYEQYF	TGTGCCAGCAGTTTGATAGCGGGAGGCTCCTACGAGCAGTACTTC
NA	TRBV25-1	TRBJ1-2	NA	CASSTTRGLYGYTF	TGTGCCAGCAGTACGACCCGAGGCTTGTATGGCTACACCTTC
few	TRBV7-2	TRBJ2-7	TRBD1	CASSFSGTGYYEQYF	TGTGCCAGCAGCTTCTCCGGGACAGGGTACTACGAGCAGTACTTC
many	TRBV29-1	TRBJ2-7	TRBD2	CSVEDETSGSLYEQYF	TGCAGCGTTGAAGATGAGACTAGCGGGAGTTTATACGAGCAGTACTTC
NA	TRBV12-3/TRBV12-4	TRBJ1-1	NA	CASTQTGGVTEAFF	TGTGCCAGCACCCAGACAGGTGGTGTCACTGAAGCTTTCTTT
many	TRBV12-3/TRBV12-4	TRBJ1-2	NA	CASSLGWFYGYTF	TGTGCCAGCAGTTTGGGTTGGTTTTATGGCTACACCTTC
many	TRBV5-1	TRBJ2-2	NA	CASSLSSPSLQNTGELFF	TGCGCCAGCAGCTTGTCGAGTCCCTCTTTGCAGAACACCGGGGAGCTGTTTTTT
NA	TRBV6-5	TRBJ1-5	NA	CASSYSVVGNQPQHF	TGTGCCAGCAGTTACTCGGTGGTGGGCAATCAGCCCCAGCATTTT
many	TRBV6-1	TRBJ2-5	TRBD2	CASRRTSGPQETQYF	TGTGCCAGCAGGAGGACTAGCGGACCACAAGAGACCCAGTACTTC
few	TRBV4-1	TRBJ1-1	NA	CASSRGGTTEAFF	TGCGCCAGCAGTCGGGGGGGGACCACTGAAGCTTTCTTT
NA	TRBV12-3/TRBV12-4	TRBJ2-7	NA	CASSHYPARPIYEQYF	TGTGCCAGCAGTCACTATCCGGCCCGTCCCATCTACGAGCAGTACTTC
many	TRBV6-1	TRBJ1-5	NA	CASSEVKFWVVEPQHF	TGTGCCAGCAGTGAAGTAAAATTTTGGGTGGTAGAGCCCCAGCATTTT
NA	TRBV5-1	TRBJ2-5	TRBD2	CASSLVGGLAGCSVDF	TGCGCCAGCAGCTTGGTTGGAGGACTAGCGGGATGCTCGGTAGACTTC
many	TRBV2	TRBJ1-1	NA	CASPGPGGTEAFF	TGTGCCAGTCCGGGACCCGGCGGCACTGAAGCTTTCTTT
many	TRBV6-2/TRBV6-3	TRBJ2-2	NA	CASRPIAVGELFF	TGTGCCAGCAGACCTATAGCTGTGGGGGAGCTGTTTTTT
many	TRBV2	TRBJ2-5	TRBD2	CASKARLAGGQETQYF	TGTGCCAGCAAAGCTAGACTAGCGGGGGGTCAAGAGACCCAGTACTTC
many	TRBV29-1	TRBJ2-7	NA	CSASGTSLYEQYF	TGCAGCGCAAGTGGTACTAGCCTCTACGAGCAGTACTTC
few	TRBV4-1	TRBJ2-5	NA	CASSQGLAQETQCF	TGCGCCAGCAGCCAGGGACTCGCCCAAGAGACCCAGTGCTTC
many	TRBV29-1	TRBJ1-2	NA	CSVESVGLHYGYTF	TGCAGCGTTGAATCCGTAGGGCTTCACTATGGCTACACCTTC
many	TRBV27	TRBJ1-1	NA	CASSLRQTNTEAFF	TGTGCCAGCAGTTTGAGGCAGACGAACACTGAAGCTTTCTTT